These 29 T cell receptor beta chains share one sample of origin, sequenced in a study of shared clonotypes between healthy human individuals. TCRdb keeps only in-frame clones here, not all; method: immunoSEQ multiplex PCR. The sample holds 850,000 to 1,100,000 clones, about 72% seen once. Sequenced material: memory CD4+ T cells from PBMCs. Subset: CD45RA-negative fraction. These receptors all stem from a man between 18 and 35 years old in good health. Some clones in this sample may be carry-over from other donors' samples.

This clone ranks as medium-sized (0.01 to 0.1%). Within the sample, other DNA sequences also encode this same CDR3. This rearrangement joins TRBV7-2 to TRBJ2-1; D may be TRBD1 (6 bases). Germline V gene sequence: CDR1 SGHTA, CDR2 FQGNSA. This CDR3 has 12 residues. With 5 bases removed from V and 6 bases from J, the gap between germline ends came to 8 bases. DNA of the CDR3: TGTGCCAGCAGCCCACAGGGCAATGAGCAGTTCTTC. This gives the protein CASSPQGNEQFF. Complete variable domain (other parts from reference TRBV7-2 and TRBJ2-1): GAGVSQSPSNKVTEKGKDVELRCDPISGHTALYWYRQSLGQGLEFLIYFQGNSAPDKSGLPSDRFSAERTGGSVSTLTIQRTQQEDSAVYLCASSPQGNEQFFGPGTRLTVL.

The chain combines TRBV6-1 with TRBJ2-3, with 7 bases identical to TRBD1. This CDR3 has 16 amino acids. Germline CDR1 is MNHNS and CDR2 is SASEGT. The V and J ends lost 4 bases and 2 bases, in that order; junction bases with no gene match: 9. The CDR3 DNA is TGTGCCAGCAGTGGAACCGGGACAGTCAACACAGATACGCAGTATTTT. Protein product: CASSGTGTVNTDTQYF.

V gene TRBV10-3 combines with J gene TRBJ2-1; 9 bases are a match to TRBD1. There are 14 residues in the CDR3. After removal of 4 bases from V and 8 bases from J, the junction contained 6 bases not matched to a gene. Per the germline V gene, CDR1 is ENHRY and CDR2 is SYGVKD. The CDR3 nucleotides read TGTGCCATCAGTGGGGACAGGGATGTTCATGAGCAGTTCTTC. This encodes CAISGDRDVHEQFF.

In this sample, this clone turned up many times. The chain employs TRBV4-3 and TRBJ2-7, with 11 bases aligning to TRBD2. Germline CDR1 and CDR2: LGHNA and YSLEER. With 1 base clipped from V and 9 bases from J, the junction kept 5 bases outside the gene matches. This CDR3 is 14 amino acids long. CDR3 loop: CASSQGLAGQGQYF. The CDR3 region has the DNA TGCGCCAGCAGCCAAGGACTAGCGGGGCAGGGGCAGTACTTC.

This chain uses TRBV4-3 with TRBJ2-3, with D possibly matching TRBD2 (6 bases). V gave up 4 bases and J gave up 2 bases, with 25 bases separating them. This CDR3 region has 19 residues. Germline V CDR1 and CDR2: LGHNA, YSLEER. CDR3 residues: CASSPGLSSLSLTTDTQYF. The CDR3 bases are TGCGCCAGCAGCCCCGGACTATCCTCCCTCTCTTTAACCACAGATACGCAGTATTTT.

The chain couples TRBV4-3 to TRBJ1-1; D not certain. V was cut by 1 base and J by 11 bases, with 11 bases left in between. Germline CDR1 LGHNA, CDR2 YSLEER. This CDR3 contains 12 residues. The CDR3 DNA follows: TGCGCCAGCAGCCAAGGTCCAGGCAGGGCTTTCTTT. Translating gives CASSQGPGRAFF.

The chain recombines TRBV5-1 with TRBJ1-5, with D unclear. Germline assignment: CDR1 SGHRS and CDR2 YFSETQ. Trimming took 2 bases from V and 2 from J, leaving 8 bases between them. This CDR3 has 14 residues. The CDR3 spells CASSFGHGNQPQHF. DNA of the CDR3: TGCGCCAGCAGCTTCGGGCACGGCAATCAGCCCCAGCATTTT.

The chain uses TRBV28 and TRBJ1-6; 11 bases line up with TRBD1. Unmatched junction bases numbered 4, after V lost 6 bases and J lost 6 bases. From germline, CDR1 is MDHEN and CDR2 SYDVKM. CDR3 length: 15 amino acids. The CDR3 nucleotides read TGTGCCAGCAGCCGAGGGACAGGGGGTAATTCACCCCTCCACTTT. It yields the protein CASSRGTGGNSPLHF.

The rearrangement links TRBV14 to TRBJ2-1, with D unresolved. From germline, CDR1 is SGHDN and CDR2 FVKESK. V was shortened by 0 bases and J by 13 bases, with 16 bases between the two germline ends. This CDR3 is built from 14 residues. The DNA of the CDR3 is TGTGCCAGCAGCCAAGATTTGGGTAAATCGCTACAGTTCTTC. It translates to CASSQDLGKSLQFF.

The chain carries TRBV2 and TRBJ2-7; 10 nucleotides align to TRBD1. The CDR3 spans 14 residues. V lost 6 bases and J lost 7; bases outside the gene matches: 9. The germline V gene encodes CDR1 SNHLY and CDR2 FYNNEI. DNA for the CDR3: TGTGCCAGCAGGGGTGACAGGGGGCTGGGGGAGCAGTACTTC. It codes for CASRGDRGLGEQYF.

In regard to this clone: Other DNA sequences from this sample encode an identical CDR3 as well. V usage is TRBV5-1 and J usage is TRBJ1-2, with TRBD1 matching over 8 bases. Germline CDR1 and CDR2: SGHRS and YFSETQ. The CDR3 runs to 13 residues. J was trimmed by 8 bases and V by 0 bases; bases with no gene match: 3. The CDR3 sequence is CASSLGQGNGYTF. CDR3 DNA: TGCGCCAGCAGCTTGGGACAGGGGAACGGCTACACCTTC.

J is TRBJ1-3 and V is TRBV5-8; D perhaps matches TRBD1 (5 bases). V was shortened by 4 bases and J by 2 bases, with 22 bases between the two germline ends. The CDR3 has 18 amino acids. Germline assignment: CDR1 SGHTS and CDR2 YDEGEE. The CDR3 region has the DNA TGTGCCAGCAGCACTAAGCAGTGGCAGCGGGGCACTGGAAACACCATATATTTT. It translates to CASSTKQWQRGTGNTIYF.

This clone was recorded once. Different DNA sequences within this sample yield the same CDR3. The chain couples TRBV30 to TRBJ1-2; no reliable D call. This CDR3 has 13 residues. Between the trimmed V and J ends, which lost 8 bases and 4 bases, there was a span of 17 bases. The germline V gene has CDR1 GTSNPN and CDR2 SVGIG (reference sequence). CDR3 protein: CAQETRVGYGYTF. The CDR3 DNA reads as TGTGCCCAGGAGACTAGGGTGGGCTATGGCTACACCTTC.

This chain links TRBV6-1 with TRBJ2-1, with 13 bases that match TRBD2. The CDR3 runs to 13 residues. J gave up 15 bases and V 5 bases, and 7 bases lay outside the gene matches. Germline V gene lookup returns CDR1 MNHNS and CDR2 SASEGT. The CDR3 DNA sequence: TGTGCCAGCAGTCCCCAGGGACTAGCGGGATTGTTCTTC. Its protein product is CASSPQGLAGLFF.

The chain has TRBV2 and TRBJ2-5; D is unresolved. The germline CDR1 and CDR2 sequences are SNHLY and FYNNEI. The V end was cut by 5 bases, the J end by 1 base, with 11 bases between. This CDR3 has 14 amino acids. The CDR3 nucleotides read TGTGCCAGCAGTATTAGACTTACCCAAGAGACCCAGTACTTC. Amino acid sequence: CASSIRLTQETQYF.

This clone was detected only a few times. The chain carries TRBV18 and TRBJ1-2; D gene ambiguous. V lost 0 bases and J lost 8, with 7 bases in between. This CDR3 is built from 12 residues. The germline CDR1 and CDR2 sequences are KGHSH and LQKENI. The DNA of the CDR3 is TGTGCCAGCTCACCACCCGAACGGGGCTACACCTTC. This encodes CASSPPERGYTF.

The rearrangement uses TRBV2 and TRBJ1-2; D not resolved. The CDR3 contains 14 residues. In germline, CDR1 is SNHLY, CDR2 FYNNEI. Trimming removed 5 bases at V and 6 bases at J, with 16 bases between. DNA of the CDR3: TGTGCCAGCAGTAGGGCTCGGATATACCATGGCTACACCTTC. Its translation is CASSRARIYHGYTF.

This chain uses TRBV6-1 with TRBJ1-1; D gene uncertain. Looked up from germline, CDR1 is MNHNS and CDR2 is SASEGT. The CDR3 totals 15 residues. V was cut by 7 bases and J by 0 bases, with 15 bases left in between. The DNA for the CDR3 is TGTGCCAGCATAGGGATGACCCTCATGAACACTGAAGCTTTCTTT. This translates into CASIGMTLMNTEAFF.

The rearrangement links TRBV19 to TRBJ1-1, with no clear D. The CDR3 has 13 residues. Per germline, CDR1 LNHDA and CDR2 SQIVND (reference sequence). V was pared by 2 bases and J by 11 bases, with 15 bases between. In DNA, the CDR3 is TGTGCCAGTAGTATACCGCTAGCGGGTGAGGCTTTCTTT. Its protein is CASSIPLAGEAFF.

The chain has TRBV6-1 and TRBJ2-5; D remains unclear. CDR3 length: 13 amino acids. Germline CDR1 is MNHNS and CDR2 is SASEGT. V shed 7 bases and J shed 5 bases, with 14 bases lying between them. The CDR3 is CASNLDGWETQYF. The CDR3, as DNA: TGTGCCAGCAACCTGGACGGGTGGGAGACCCAGTACTTC.

The V and J genes are TRBV28 and TRBJ1-1, with 9 nucleotides matching TRBD1. Germline CDR1 is MDHEN and CDR2 is SYDVKM. This CDR3 spans 13 amino acids. The J segment lost 11 bases and the V segment lost 7 bases, leaving 11 bases of the junction unmatched. The CDR3 DNA follows: TGTGCCAGCACCACCCGGTGGGACAGGGCGGCTTTCTTT. It encodes CASTTRWDRAAFF.

The rearrangement joins TRBV7-2 to TRBJ1-1; TRBD1 aligns across 7 bases. With V trimmed by 1 base and J by 10 bases, 6 bases remained unmatched. This CDR3 region has 13 residues. Germline CDR1 reads SGHTA; CDR2 reads FQGNSA. Here the CDR3 DNA reads TGTGCCAGCAGCTTAGTTGCCGACAGGGTAGCTTTCTTT. It codes for CASSLVADRVAFF.

The chain uses TRBV7-2 and TRBJ2-7; 11 bases map to TRBD2. Germline V gene data show CDR1 as SGHTA and CDR2 as FQGNSA. CDR3 length equals 15 residues. J was trimmed by 5 bases and V by 3 bases; bases with no gene match: 6. CDR3 sequence (DNA): TGTGCCAGCAGCTTCGTAGTAGCGGGAGGGCACGAGCAGTACTTC. Its translation is CASSFVVAGGHEQYF.

This chain links TRBV5-8 with TRBJ2-7; 10 nucleotides match TRBD2. Germline CDR1 reads SGHTS; CDR2 reads YDEGEE. V lost 7 bases, J lost 5 bases, and 12 bases stayed unmatched. The CDR3 loop spans 15 amino acids. Here the CDR3 reads CASWKRAGGFNEQYF. Written as DNA, the CDR3 is TGTGCCAGCTGGAAACGAGCGGGAGGGTTTAACGAGCAGTACTTC.

Comments on this clone: The same CDR3 also results from other DNA sequences found in this sample. The chain recombines TRBV18 with TRBJ2-2, with 8 bases identical to TRBD1. The CDR3 has 15 residues. Germline V gene data show CDR1 as KGHSH and CDR2 as LQKENI. Germline trimming cut 2 bases from V and 2 bases from J; bases unmatched to any gene: 1. Here the CDR3 reads CASSPGQGNTGELFF. In nucleotides, the CDR3 is TGTGCCAGCTCACCAGGACAGGGAAACACCGGGGAGCTGTTTTTT.

This chain links TRBV27 with TRBJ2-7; D unclear. Looked up from germline, CDR1 is MNHEY and CDR2 is SMNVEV (reference sequence). The CDR3 contains 16 residues. Deletions cut 6 bases from V and 0 bases from J, with 18 bases between. CDR3 sequence reads: CASRLKEHKSSYEQYF. In DNA, the CDR3 is TGTGCCAGCAGGCTAAAAGAGCATAAAAGCTCCTACGAGCAGTACTTC.

The chain links TRBV7-2 to TRBJ2-1, with D tentatively TRBD1 (6 bases). This CDR3 is 16 amino acids long. The V and J ends lost 5 bases and 7 bases respectively, with 21 bases between them. CDR1 is SGHTA, CDR2 FQGNSA, per germline. The CDR3 spells CASSLGQRGRENEQFF. The CDR3 DNA reads TGTGCCAGCAGCCTTGGACAGAGGGGCAGGGAGAATGAGCAGTTCTTC.

The V and J genes are TRBV19 and TRBJ2-7; 9 nucleotides line up with TRBD2. The V gene end was trimmed by 6 bases and the J gene end by 2 bases; junction bases not matched to a gene: 5. Germline-derived CDR1 and CDR2 are LNHDA and SQIVND (reference sequence). The CDR3 length is 14 residues. Written as DNA, the CDR3 is TGTGCCAGTAGGAGGACTAGCGAGACCTACGAGCAGTACTTC. Protein sequence: CASRRTSETYEQYF.

In its sample, this clone was seen once. This sequence joins TRBV7-2 and TRBJ1-2, with 12 bases lining up with TRBD1. With 5 bases clipped from V and 3 bases from J, the junction kept 4 bases outside the gene matches. This CDR3 region has 15 residues. Germline assignment: CDR1 SGHTA and CDR2 FQGNSA. CDR3 region: CASSNGTGGHYGYTF. CDR3 bases: TGTGCCAGCAGCAACGGGACAGGGGGCCACTATGGCTACACCTTC.